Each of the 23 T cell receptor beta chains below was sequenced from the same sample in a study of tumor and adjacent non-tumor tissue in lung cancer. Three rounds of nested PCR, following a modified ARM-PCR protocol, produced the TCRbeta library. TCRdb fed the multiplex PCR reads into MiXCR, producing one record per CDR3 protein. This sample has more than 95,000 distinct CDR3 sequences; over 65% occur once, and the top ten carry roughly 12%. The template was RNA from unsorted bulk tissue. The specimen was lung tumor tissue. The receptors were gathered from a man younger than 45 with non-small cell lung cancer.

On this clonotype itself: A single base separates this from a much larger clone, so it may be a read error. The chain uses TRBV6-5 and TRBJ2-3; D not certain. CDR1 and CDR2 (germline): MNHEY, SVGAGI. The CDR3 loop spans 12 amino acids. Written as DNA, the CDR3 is TGTGCCAGCAGTTCGCCCACATATACGCAGTATTTT. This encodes CASSSPTYTQYF.

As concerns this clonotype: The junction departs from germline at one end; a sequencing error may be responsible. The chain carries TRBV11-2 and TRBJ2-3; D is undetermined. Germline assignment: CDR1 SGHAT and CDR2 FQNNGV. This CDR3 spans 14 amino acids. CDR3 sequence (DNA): TGTCCCAGCAGCTTATTTGACAGCACAGATACGCAGTATTTT. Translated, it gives CPSSLFDSTDTQYF.

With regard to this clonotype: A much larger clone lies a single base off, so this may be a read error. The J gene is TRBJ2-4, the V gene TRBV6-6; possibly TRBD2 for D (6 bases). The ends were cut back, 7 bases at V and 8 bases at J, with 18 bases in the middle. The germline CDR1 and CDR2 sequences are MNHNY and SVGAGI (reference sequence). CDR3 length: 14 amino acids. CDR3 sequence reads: CASTNGGLEYIQYF. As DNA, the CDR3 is TGTGCCAGCACTAACGGAGGGTTGGAATACATTCAGTACTTC.

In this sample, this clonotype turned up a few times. CDR3 coding DNA: TGCGCCAGCAGCCACGCTGACAGACCAACTAATGAAAAACTGTTTTTT. Its translation: CASSHADRPTNEKLFF. The rearrangement uses TRBV4-3 and TRBJ1-4, with D possibly TRBD1 on 5 matching bases. Trimming removed 3 bases from V and 0 bases from J, with 11 bases in between. There are 16 residues in the CDR3. Germline-derived CDR1 and CDR2 are LGHNA and YSLEER.

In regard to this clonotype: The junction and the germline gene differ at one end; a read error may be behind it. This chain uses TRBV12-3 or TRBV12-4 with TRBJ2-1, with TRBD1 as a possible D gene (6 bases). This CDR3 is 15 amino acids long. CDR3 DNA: TGTATCAGCAGATGGGGAAACTCGCAGGGGAATGAGCGGTTCTTC. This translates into CISRWGNSQGNERFF.

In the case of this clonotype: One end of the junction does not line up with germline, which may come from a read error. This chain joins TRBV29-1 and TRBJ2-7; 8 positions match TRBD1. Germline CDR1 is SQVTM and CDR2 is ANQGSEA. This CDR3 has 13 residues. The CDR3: CSVRDRSSYDQYF. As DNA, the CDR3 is TGTAGCGTCCGGGACAGGAGCTCCTACGATCAGTACTTC.

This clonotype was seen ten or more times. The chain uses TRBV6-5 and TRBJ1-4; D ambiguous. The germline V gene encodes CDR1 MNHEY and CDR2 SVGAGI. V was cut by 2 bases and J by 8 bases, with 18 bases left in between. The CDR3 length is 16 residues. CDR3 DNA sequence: TGTGCCAGCAGTTACAAAGGTGCAGGAGCGCGGGAAAAACTGTTTTTT. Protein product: CASSYKGAGAREKLFF.

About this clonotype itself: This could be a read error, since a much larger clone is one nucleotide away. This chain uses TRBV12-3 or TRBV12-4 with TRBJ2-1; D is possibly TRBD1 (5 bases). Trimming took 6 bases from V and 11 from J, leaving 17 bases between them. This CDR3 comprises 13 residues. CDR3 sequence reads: CASRSGLRDKQFF. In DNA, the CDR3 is TGTGCCAGCAGATCTGGTCTCAGGGATAAGCAGTTCTTC.

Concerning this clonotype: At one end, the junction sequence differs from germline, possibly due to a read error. CDR3: CATRKETRYF. As DNA, the CDR3 is TGTGCCACCAGAAAAGAGACCCGGTACTTC. The V call is TRBV6-1, the J call TRBJ2-5; D not certain. This CDR3 spans 10 amino acids. Germline loops: CDR1 MNHNS, CDR2 SASEGT.

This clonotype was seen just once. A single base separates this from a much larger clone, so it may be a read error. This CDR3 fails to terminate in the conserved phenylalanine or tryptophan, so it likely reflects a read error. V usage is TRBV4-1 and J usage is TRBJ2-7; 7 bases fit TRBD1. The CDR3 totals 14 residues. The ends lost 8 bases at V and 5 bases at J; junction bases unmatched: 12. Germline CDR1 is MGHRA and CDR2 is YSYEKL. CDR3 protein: CASSLDRARDEQYL. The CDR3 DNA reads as TGCGCCAGCTCCCTTGACAGGGCGCGCGACGAGCAGTACTTG.

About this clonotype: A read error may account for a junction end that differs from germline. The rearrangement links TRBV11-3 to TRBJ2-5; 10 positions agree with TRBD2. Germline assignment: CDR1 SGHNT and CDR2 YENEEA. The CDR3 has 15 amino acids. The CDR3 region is CGSSLEAGGQWTQYF. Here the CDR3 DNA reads TGTGGCAGCAGCTTAGAAGCGGGAGGGCAATGGACCCAGTACTTC.

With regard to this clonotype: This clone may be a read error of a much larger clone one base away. As DNA, the CDR3 is TGTGCCAGCAGTGACCCCGACAGGGTGGTGTGCTACACCTTC. Residues: CASSDPDRVVCYTF. The chain combines TRBV6-1 with TRBJ1-2; TRBD1 matches 7 bases. The CDR3 covers 14 residues. CDR1 is MNHNS and CDR2 is SASEGT in the germline V gene. The V gene end was trimmed by 3 bases and the J gene end by 9 bases; junction bases not matched to a gene: 10.

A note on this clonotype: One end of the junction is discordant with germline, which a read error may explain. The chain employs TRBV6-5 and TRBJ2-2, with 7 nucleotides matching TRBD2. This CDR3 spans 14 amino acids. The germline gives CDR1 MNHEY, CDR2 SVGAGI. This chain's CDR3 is CVSSSGRWTGELFF. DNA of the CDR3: TGTGTCAGCAGTTCCGGGAGGTGGACAGGGGAGCTGTTTTTT.

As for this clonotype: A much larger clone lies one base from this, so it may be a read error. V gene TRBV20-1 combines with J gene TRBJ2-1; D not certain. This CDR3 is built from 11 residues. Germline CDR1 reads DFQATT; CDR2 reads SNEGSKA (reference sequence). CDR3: CSVRVEGEQFF. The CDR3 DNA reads TGCAGTGTTAGAGTAGAAGGTGAGCAGTTCTTC.

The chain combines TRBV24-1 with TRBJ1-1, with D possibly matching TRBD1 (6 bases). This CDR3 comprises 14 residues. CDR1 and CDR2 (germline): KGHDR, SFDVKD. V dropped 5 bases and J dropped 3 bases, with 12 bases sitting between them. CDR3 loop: CATSAGSGDTEAFF. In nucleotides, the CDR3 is TGTGCCACCAGTGCCGGGTCAGGGGACACTGAAGCTTTCTTT.

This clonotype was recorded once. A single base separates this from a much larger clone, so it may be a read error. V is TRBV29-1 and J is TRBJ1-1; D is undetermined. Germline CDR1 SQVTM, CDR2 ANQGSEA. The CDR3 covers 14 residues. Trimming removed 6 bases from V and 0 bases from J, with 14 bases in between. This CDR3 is CSVPRRSLNTEAFF. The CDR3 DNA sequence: TGCAGCGTCCCCCGGAGAAGTCTGAACACTGAAGCTTTCTTT.

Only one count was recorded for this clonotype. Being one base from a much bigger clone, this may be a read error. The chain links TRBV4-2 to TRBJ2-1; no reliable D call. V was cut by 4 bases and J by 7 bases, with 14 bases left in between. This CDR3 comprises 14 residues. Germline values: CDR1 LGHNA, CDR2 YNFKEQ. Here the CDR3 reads CASSPAADPNEQFF. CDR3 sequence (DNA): TGTGCCAGCAGCCCCGCCGCGGACCCTAATGAGCAGTTCTTC.

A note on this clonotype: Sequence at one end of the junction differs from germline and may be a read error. CDR3 DNA: TGTGTCAGCAGCTCTAGGGGAGTAAACTATGGCTACACCTTC. This translates into CVSSSRGVNYGYTF. The chain employs TRBV5-6 and TRBJ1-2, with D possibly TRBD1 on 5 matching bases. CDR3 length equals 14 residues. Per the germline V gene, CDR1 is SGHDT and CDR2 is YYEEEE.

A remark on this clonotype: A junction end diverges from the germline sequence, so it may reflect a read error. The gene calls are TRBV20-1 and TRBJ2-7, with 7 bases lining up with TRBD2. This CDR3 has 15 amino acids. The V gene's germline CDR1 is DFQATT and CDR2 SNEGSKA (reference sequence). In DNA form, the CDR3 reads TGCAGTACTAGCCCTTATGGAAGCGGGATATACGAGCAGTACTTC. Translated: CSTSPYGSGIYEQYF.

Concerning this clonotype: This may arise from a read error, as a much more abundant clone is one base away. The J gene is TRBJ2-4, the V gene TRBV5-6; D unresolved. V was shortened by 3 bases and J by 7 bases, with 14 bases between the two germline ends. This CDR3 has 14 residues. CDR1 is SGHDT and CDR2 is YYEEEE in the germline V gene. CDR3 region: CASSYGLGNNIQYF. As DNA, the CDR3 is TGTGCCAGCAGCTACGGCTTGGGGAACAACATTCAGTACTTC.

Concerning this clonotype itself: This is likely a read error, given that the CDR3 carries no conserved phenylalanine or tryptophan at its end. The CDR3 bases are TGCGGTGCTAGACAATGGGAGTACGAGCAGTACCTC. This codes for CGARQWEYEQYL. This chain links TRBV20-1 with TRBJ2-7; maybe TRBD2 (5 bases). The CDR3 totals 12 residues. The germline V gene has CDR1 DFQATT and CDR2 SNEGSKA (reference sequence).

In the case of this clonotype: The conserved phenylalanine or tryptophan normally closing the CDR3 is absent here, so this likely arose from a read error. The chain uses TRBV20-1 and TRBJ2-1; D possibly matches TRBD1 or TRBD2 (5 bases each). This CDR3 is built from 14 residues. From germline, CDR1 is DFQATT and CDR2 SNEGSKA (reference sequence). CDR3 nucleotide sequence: TGCAGTGCTCGTACTAGTGGGGGTTACAGTGAGCAGTTCGTC. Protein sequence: CSARTSGGYSEQFV.

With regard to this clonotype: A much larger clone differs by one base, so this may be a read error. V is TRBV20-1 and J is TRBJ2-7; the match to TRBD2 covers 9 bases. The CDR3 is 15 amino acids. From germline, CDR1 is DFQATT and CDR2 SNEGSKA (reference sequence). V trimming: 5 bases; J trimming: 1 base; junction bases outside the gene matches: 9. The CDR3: CSAAGDSGRSYEQYF. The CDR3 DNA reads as TGCAGTGCTGCGGGAGATAGCGGGAGATCCTACGAGCAGTACTTC.